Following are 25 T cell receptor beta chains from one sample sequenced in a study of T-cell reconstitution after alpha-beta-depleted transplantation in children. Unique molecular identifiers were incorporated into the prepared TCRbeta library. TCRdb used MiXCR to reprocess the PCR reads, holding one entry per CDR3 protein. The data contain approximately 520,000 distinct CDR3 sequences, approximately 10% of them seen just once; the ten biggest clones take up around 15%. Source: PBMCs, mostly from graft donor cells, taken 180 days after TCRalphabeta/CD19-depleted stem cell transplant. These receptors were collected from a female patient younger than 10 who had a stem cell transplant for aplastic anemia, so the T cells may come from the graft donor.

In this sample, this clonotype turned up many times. This chain's CDR3 is CASSPKTAYNSPLHF. In DNA form, the CDR3 reads TGTGCCAGCAGCCCCAAGACAGCCTATAATTCACCCCTCCACTTT. The chain employs TRBV7-2 and TRBJ1-6, with D perhaps TRBD1 (5 bases). From germline, CDR1 is SGHTA and CDR2 FQGNSA. The CDR3 has 15 amino acids. The V and J ends lost 5 bases and 2 bases respectively, with 10 bases between them. The full variable domain, rest sourced from reference TRBV7-2 and TRBJ1-6, is GAGVSQSPSNKVTEKGKDVELRCDPISGHTALYWYRQSLGQGLEFLIYFQGNSAPDKSGLPSDRFSAERTGGSVSTLTIQRTQQEDSAVYLCASSPKTAYNSPLHFGNGTRLTVT.

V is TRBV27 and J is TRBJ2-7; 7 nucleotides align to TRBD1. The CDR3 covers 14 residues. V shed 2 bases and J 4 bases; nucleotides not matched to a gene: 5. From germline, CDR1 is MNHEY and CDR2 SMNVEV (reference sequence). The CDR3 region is CASSLLRDRYEQYF. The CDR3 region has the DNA TGTGCCAGCAGTTTACTCCGGGACAGATACGAGCAGTACTTC.

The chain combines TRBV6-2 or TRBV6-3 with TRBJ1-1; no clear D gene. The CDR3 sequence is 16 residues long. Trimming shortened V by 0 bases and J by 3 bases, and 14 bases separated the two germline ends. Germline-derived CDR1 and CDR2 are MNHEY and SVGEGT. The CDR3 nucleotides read TGTGCCAGCAGTTACTCGATGCTGGCCGGCGACACTGAAGCTTTCTTT. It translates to CASSYSMLAGDTEAFF.

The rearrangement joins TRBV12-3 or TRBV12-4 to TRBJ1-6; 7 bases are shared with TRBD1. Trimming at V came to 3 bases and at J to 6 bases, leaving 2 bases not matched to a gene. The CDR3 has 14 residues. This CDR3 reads CASSFRQGNSPLHF. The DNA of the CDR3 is TGTGCCAGCAGTTTTCGACAGGGTAATTCACCCCTCCACTTT.

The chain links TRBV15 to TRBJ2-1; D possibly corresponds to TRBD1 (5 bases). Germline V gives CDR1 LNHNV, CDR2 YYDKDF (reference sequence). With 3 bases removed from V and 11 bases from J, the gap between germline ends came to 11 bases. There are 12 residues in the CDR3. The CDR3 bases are TGTGCCACCAGCAGTCCCTGGGGCCAGCAGTTCTTC. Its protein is CATSSPWGQQFF. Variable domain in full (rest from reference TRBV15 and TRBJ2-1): DAMVIQNPRYQVTQFGKPVTLSCSQTLNHNVMYWYQQKSSQAPKLLFHYYDKDFNNEADTPDNFQSRRPNTSFCFLDIRSPGLGDTAMYLCATSSPWGQQFFGPGTRLTVL.

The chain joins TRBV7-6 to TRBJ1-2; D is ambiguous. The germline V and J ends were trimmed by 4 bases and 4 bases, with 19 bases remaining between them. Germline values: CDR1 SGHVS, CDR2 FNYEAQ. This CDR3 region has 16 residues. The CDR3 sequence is CASSSGGLRPSYGYTF. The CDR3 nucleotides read TGTGCCAGCAGCTCGGGAGGACTTCGACCATCCTATGGCTACACCTTC.

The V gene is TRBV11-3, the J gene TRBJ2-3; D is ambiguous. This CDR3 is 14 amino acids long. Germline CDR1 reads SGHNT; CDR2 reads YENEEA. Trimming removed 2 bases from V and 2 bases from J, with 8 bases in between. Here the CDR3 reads CASSLKLNTDTQYF. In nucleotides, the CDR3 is TGTGCCAGCAGCTTAAAGTTAAACACAGATACGCAGTATTTT.

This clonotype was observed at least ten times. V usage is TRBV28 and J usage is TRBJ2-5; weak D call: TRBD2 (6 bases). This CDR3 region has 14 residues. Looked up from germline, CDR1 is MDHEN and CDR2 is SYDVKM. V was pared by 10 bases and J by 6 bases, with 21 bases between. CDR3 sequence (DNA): TGTGCCACCCACACGGGACTTTTGGGGCAGACCCAGTACTTC. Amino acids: CATHTGLLGQTQYF.

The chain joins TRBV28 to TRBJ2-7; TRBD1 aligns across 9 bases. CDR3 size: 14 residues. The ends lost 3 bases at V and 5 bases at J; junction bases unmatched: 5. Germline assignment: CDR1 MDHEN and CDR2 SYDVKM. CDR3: CASSFRDRVHEQYV. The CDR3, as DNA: TGTGCCAGCAGTTTCCGGGACAGGGTCCACGAGCAGTACGTC.

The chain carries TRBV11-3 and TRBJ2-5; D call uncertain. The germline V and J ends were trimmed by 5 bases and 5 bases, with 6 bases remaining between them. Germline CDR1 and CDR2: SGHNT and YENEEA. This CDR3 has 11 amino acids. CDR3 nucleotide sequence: TGTGCCAGCAGCGACTCGGAGACCCAGTACTTC. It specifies CASSDSETQYF.

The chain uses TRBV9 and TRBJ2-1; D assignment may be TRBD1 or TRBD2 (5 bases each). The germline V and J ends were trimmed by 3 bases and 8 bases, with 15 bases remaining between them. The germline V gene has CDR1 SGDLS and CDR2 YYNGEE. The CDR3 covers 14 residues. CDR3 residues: CASSAVSRGDEQFF. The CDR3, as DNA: TGTGCCAGCAGCGCAGTATCCCGAGGGGATGAGCAGTTCTTC.

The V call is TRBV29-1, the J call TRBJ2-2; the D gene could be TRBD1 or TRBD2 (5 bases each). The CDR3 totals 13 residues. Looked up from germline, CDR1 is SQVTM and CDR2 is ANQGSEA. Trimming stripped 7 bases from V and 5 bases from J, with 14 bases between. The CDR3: CSGTGTSTGELFF. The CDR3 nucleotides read TGCAGCGGGACCGGGACGTCTACCGGGGAGCTGTTTTTT.

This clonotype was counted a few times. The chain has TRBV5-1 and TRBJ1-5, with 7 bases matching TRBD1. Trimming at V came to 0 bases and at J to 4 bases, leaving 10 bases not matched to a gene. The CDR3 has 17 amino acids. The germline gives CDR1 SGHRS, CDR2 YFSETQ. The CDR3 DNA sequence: TGCGCCAGCAGCTTGGAGGAGGCAGGGGGGACAAATCAGCCCCAGCATTTT. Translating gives CASSLEEAGGTNQPQHF. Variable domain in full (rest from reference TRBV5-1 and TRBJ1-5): KAGVTQTPRYLIKTRGQQVTLSCSPISGHRSVSWYQQTPGQGLQFLFEYFSETQRNKGNFPGRFSGRQFSNSRSEMNVSTLELGDSALYLCASSLEEAGGTNQPQHFGDGTRLSIL.

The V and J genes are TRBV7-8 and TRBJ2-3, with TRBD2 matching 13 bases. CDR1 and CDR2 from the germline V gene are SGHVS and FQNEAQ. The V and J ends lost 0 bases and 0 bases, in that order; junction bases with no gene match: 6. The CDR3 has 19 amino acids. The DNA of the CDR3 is TGTGCCAGCAGCTTAGCGCTGGGACTAGCGGGGATAAGCACAGATACGCAGTATTTT. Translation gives CASSLALGLAGISTDTQYF. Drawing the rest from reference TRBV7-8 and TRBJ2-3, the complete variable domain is GAGVSQSPRYKVAKRGQDVALRCDPISGHVSLFWYQQALGQGPEFLTYFQNEAQLDKSGLPSDRFFAERPEGSVSTLKIQRTQQEDSAVYLCASSLALGLAGISTDTQYFGPGTRLTVL.

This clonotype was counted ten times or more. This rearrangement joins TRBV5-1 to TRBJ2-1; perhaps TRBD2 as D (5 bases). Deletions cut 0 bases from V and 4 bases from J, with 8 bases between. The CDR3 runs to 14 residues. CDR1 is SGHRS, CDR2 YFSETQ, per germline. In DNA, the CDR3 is TGCGCCAGCAGCTTGGGACTAACTTACAATGAGCAGTTCTTC. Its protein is CASSLGLTYNEQFF.

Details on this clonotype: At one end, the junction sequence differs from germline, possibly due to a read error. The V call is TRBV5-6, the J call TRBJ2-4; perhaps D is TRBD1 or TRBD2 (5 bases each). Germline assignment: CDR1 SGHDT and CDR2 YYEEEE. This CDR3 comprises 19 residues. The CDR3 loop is CASTSLRELGHQANNIQYF. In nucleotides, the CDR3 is TGTGCCAGCACTTCCCTTCGGGAATTGGGGCACCAGGCCAATAACATTCAGTACTTC.

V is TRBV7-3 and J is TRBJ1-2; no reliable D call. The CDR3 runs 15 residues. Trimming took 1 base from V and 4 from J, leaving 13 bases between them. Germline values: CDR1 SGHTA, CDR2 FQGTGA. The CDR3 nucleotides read TGTGCCAGCAGCTTAATGAGAGAGGGAAGCTATGGCTACACCTTC. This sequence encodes CASSLMREGSYGYTF.

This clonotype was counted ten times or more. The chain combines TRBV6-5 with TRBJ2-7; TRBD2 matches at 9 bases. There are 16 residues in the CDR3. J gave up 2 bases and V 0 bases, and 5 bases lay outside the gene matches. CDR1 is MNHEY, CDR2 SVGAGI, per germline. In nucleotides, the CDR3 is TGTGCCAGCAGTTACTCACCCTTAGCGGGAGCCTACGAGCAGTACTTC. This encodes CASSYSPLAGAYEQYF.

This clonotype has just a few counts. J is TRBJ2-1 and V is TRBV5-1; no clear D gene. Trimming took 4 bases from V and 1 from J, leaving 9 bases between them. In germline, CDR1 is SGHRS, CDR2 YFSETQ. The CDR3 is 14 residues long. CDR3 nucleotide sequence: TGCGCCAGCAGCATCGCTATTTCCTACAATGAGCAGTTCTTC. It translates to CASSIAISYNEQFF.

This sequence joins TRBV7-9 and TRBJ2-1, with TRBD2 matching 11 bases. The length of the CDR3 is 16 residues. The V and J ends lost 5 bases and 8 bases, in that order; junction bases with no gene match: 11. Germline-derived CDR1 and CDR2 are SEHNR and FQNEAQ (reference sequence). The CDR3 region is CASSPAVAGGPHEQFF. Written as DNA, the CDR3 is TGTGCCAGCAGCCCAGCGGTAGCGGGAGGGCCGCATGAGCAGTTCTTC.

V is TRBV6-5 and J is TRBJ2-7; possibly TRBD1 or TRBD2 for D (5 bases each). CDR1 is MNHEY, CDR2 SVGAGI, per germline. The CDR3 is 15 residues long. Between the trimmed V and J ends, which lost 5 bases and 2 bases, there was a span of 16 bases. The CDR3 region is CASSRAGTPTYEQYF. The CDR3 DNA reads TGTGCCAGCAGTCGAGCCGGGACGCCAACCTACGAGCAGTACTTC.

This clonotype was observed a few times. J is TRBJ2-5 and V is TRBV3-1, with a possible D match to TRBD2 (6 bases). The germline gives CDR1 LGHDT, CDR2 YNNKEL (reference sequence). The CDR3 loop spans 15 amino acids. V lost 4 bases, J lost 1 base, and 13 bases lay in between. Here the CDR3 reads CASSRLGLLQETQYF. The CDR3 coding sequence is TGTGCCAGCAGCCGCCTGGGACTCCTCCAAGAGACCCAGTACTTC.

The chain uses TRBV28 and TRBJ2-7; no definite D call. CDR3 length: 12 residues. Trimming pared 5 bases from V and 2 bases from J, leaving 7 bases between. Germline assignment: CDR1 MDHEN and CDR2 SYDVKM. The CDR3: CASSILTYEQYF. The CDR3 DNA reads TGTGCCAGCAGTATTCTAACCTACGAGCAGTACTTC.

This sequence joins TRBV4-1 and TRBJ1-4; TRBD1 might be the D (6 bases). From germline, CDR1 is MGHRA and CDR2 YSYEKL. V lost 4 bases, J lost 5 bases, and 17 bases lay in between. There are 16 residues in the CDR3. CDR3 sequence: CASSRTALPMNEKLFF. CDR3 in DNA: TGCGCCAGCAGCCGGACAGCCCTACCGATGAATGAAAAACTGTTTTTT.

CDR3 sequence (DNA): TGCAGTGCTAGAGGGTACCGAGCGGGAGGGCGGAATGAGCAGTTCTTC. Translating gives CSARGYRAGGRNEQFF. The genes are TRBV20-1 and TRBJ2-1; 10 bases map to TRBD2. Germline V gene lookup returns CDR1 DFQATT and CDR2 SNEGSKA (reference sequence). The CDR3 is 16 amino acids. V dropped 1 base and J dropped 7; count of bases not matched to a gene: 10.